The source of this T cell receptor (beta chain) is a study of OX40 agonist ivuxolimab in advanced cancers. Concerning the study at large: Ivuxolimab, which targeted the costimulatory receptor OX40 (CD134), was an agonistic, fully human IgG2 monoclonal antibody. The paper covers the monotherapy dose-escalation part of the phase I ivuxolimab trial, which included N of about 50 patients. In the dose-escalation cohort, around four fifths of patients were male, and the mean age was 60 years with a range of roughly 20 to 79. Intravenous ivuxolimab was administered to patients every 2 weeks at six dose levels: 0.01, 0.1, 0.3, 1.5, 3 and 10 mg/kg. Patients were allowed to have had prior anti-PD-1, anti-PD-L1 or anti-CTLA-4 therapy, and around 40% of the dose-escalation patients had previously received checkpoint inhibitors. Of the 50 to 55 patients in dose escalation, about 20 had hepatocellular carcinoma, approximately 15 had melanoma, 9 had renal cell carcinoma and 9 had head and neck cancer. The point of sequencing TCRbeta in the periphery was to test whether ivuxolimab changed TCR sequence diversity and drove clonal T-cell expansion. Partial responses were achieved by three dose-escalation patients, of whom one had hepatocellular carcinoma and two had cutaneous melanoma. What the work shows at the level of the full study, not this receptor alone: Low levels of normalized T-cell clonal expansion were also seen in some patients who did not respond. After ivuxolimab, CD8+ T cells had more expanded clones than CD4+ T cells on average. Which antigens the clonally expanded peripheral T cells were specific for was not determined. At doses from 0.1 to 3.0 mg/kg, clonal expansion was seen in both CD4+ and CD8+ blood T cells between baseline and week 6. In the 0.1-3.0 mg/kg groups, partial responders had among the lowest normalized peripheral clonal expansion, particularly in CD8+ T cells.

Patients with a history of autoimmune disease or receiving systemic immunosuppression were excluded from the trial. In every dose cohort, peripheral blood was drawn for TCR sequencing at baseline, cycle 4 day 1, and cycle 7 day 1. The samples were taken from a phase I, first-in-human, multicenter, open-label dose-escalation trial of ivuxolimab. Adults with locally advanced or metastatic melanoma, renal cell, hepatocellular, or head and neck squamous cell carcinoma were enrolled in the trial. CD4+ and CD8+ T cells were sorted separately from peripheral blood before TCR sequencing. For sequencing of the TCRbeta CDR3 region, genomic DNA was extracted from the sorted cells. The immunoSEQ Assay was used to sequence the TCRbeta CDR3 regions. Not all clones reach the TCRdb copy of this immuneACCESS table, which keeps in-frame sequences only. Checked studies attribute under half of the gap to unresolved V genes and leave the rest unexplained. The sample table contains around 45,000 clones; only one count was recorded for over 70% of them. More than 9% of the sample lies in the top ten.

In the case of this clone: The target of this receptor is not known. No quality values exist for individual bases; no much larger clone is one base distant.

Trimming leaves V shorter by 5 bases and J shorter by 7 bases, with the junction holding 6 bases beyond the gene matches. The germline V gene specifies SGHTA as CDR1 and FQGNSA as CDR2. Its CDR3 holds 14 amino acids, cysteine through phenylalanine. The entry retains the CDR3 DNA only, 42 bases that are in frame from base 1. The clonotype originates from an adult with an advanced solid tumor such as melanoma, head and neck, liver or kidney cancer. The material was CD4+ or CD8+ T cells sorted from blood, obtained in a trial of the OX40 agonist ivuxolimab. The V gene is TRBV7-2 and the J gene is TRBJ1-4; TRBD1 agrees with 8 junctional bases. The CDR3 is CASSLGTGAEKLFF. The nucleotide sequence reads TGTGCCAGCAGCCTCGGGACAGGCGCTGAAAAACTGTTTTTT.